The following is a TCR beta chain sequence with its context. The antigen is not known. TCR beta cDNA libraries included unique molecular identifiers. Using its own MiXCR run on the PCR reads, TCRdb lists one record per CDR3 protein. The sample holds roughly 670,000 distinct CDR3 sequences; more than 50% are singletons and the top ten take around 11%. This CDR3 has 15 residues. J was trimmed by 5 bases and V by 6 bases; bases with no gene match: 8. The sample comes from a study of post-analysis software for immune sequencing data. Study-level information: Both relapsing-remitting and secondary progressive multiple sclerosis featured among the disease courses, as did progressive-relapsing multiple sclerosis. General study results and limits: Under the F measure, samples that were prepared in one batch clustered strongly together. About 5 TRBV segments were more frequent in patients than controls; TRBV5-6, TRBV5-1 and TRBV20-1 belonged to this group.

What was sequenced was blood. The TCR was taken from a girl aged 2 to 9 with multiple sclerosis. J is TRBJ1-5 and V is TRBV12-3 or TRBV12-4; 9 bases are shared with TRBD1. The CDR3 here is CASSPGTGTYQPQHF. For the CDR3, the DNA is TGTGCCAGCAGCCCCGGGACAGGGACTTATCAGCCCCAGCATTTT.